The clone carrying this T cell receptor (beta chain) was counted a few times. Its antigen remains unidentified. V was cut by 6 bases and J by 3 bases, with 15 bases left in between. CDR3 size: 14 residues. Germline-derived CDR1 and CDR2 are MNHEY and SMNVEV (reference sequence). The entry originates in a study of CD8 T cells in ankylosing spondylitis. Findings of the study overall: Reportedly, disease-linked clones are significantly enriched in ankylosing spondylitis patients' matched synovial fluid. Characteristic, it appeared, of ankylosing spondylitis blood was a TCR beta motif of fewer than 10 highly homologous variants. Earlier literature documents some of the motif variants in reactive arthritis synovial fluid and blood.

TCR beta libraries were made by quantitative 5'-RACE with molecular barcodes. TCRdb processed the 5' RACE reads anew with MiXCR; each CDR3 protein has one entry. The table lists a few hundred thousand distinct CDR3 sequences, roughly 20% of them singletons. The chain recombines TRBV27 with TRBJ2-7; TRBD1 is a possible D gene (5 bases). Sequencing was done on a sample of blood, either unsorted or a sorted T cell fraction (not recorded which). The receptor comes from a male donor with ankylosing spondylitis or in good health (not recorded which). The CDR3 sequence: CASRLQVGSYEQYF. The CDR3 bases are TGTGCCAGCAGGCTACAGGTTGGAAGCTACGAGCAGTACTTC.